In this sample, the clone carrying this T cell receptor (beta chain) turned up many times. Germline V lookup: CDR1 SGHAT, CDR2 FQNNGV. The J segment lost 13 bases and the V segment lost 1 base, leaving 8 bases of the junction unmatched. The CDR3 runs 13 residues. This sample is drawn from a study of regulatory T cells in long-lasting Graves disease. The time point is: newly diagnosed GD, antithyroid drugs for less than 3 months. PBMC-derived RNA was used for the TCR library. From an endocrinology department in Xi'an, China, came the patients. CDR3 regions were amplified by Arm-PCR using iRepertoire HTBI primers to build TCR beta libraries. TCRdb itself ran the multiplex PCR reads through MiXCR, one entry per CDR3 protein. The table shows approximately 490,000 distinct CDR3 sequences, with roughly 17% occurring only once. In addition, the sample was reused for a study of T cells in Graves' hyperthyroidism and ophthalmopathy.

This TCR was sampled from a man aged 40-55 years with Graves disease. The sequences come from peripheral blood mononuclear cells (PBMCs), collected at new diagnosis, from a patient treated with antithyroid drugs. The chain uses TRBV11-2 and TRBJ2-7, with 9 bases aligning to TRBD1. DNA for the CDR3: TGTGCCAGCAGCTTAGCGGTGGGACAGGGCGATTACTTC. This gives the protein CASSLAVGQGDYF.